This TCR beta chain was documented in a study of shared clonotypes between healthy human individuals. Assay used: immunoSEQ multiplex PCR; TCRdb lists only in-frame clones, some missing. The sample lists 2 million to 2.5 million clones; around 96% were seen once. CD8 cells regarded as naive lacked CD45RO, were positively chosen for CCR7, and omitted terminally differentiated effector memory CD45RA+ cells. Sequencing was carried out using naive CD8+ T cells sorted from blood. The source of this sequence is a man aged 18 to 35 in good health.

In nucleotides, the CDR3 is TGTGCCAGCGTTGCCTACGGGAACACCGGGGAGCTGTTTTTT. This translates into CASVAYGNTGELFF. The rearrangement uses TRBV27 and TRBJ2-2, with unresolved D. The CDR3 totals 14 residues. Trimming removed 8 bases from V and 1 base from J, with 11 bases in between. Germline values: CDR1 MNHEY, CDR2 SMNVEV (reference sequence).